Listed below are T cell receptor beta chains from one sample, sequenced in a study of multiple sclerosis patients with progressive multifocal leukoencephalopathy. Clones were sequenced by immunoSEQ multiplex PCR, and TCRdb holds only the in-frame ones, with some missing. The data contain under 30,000 clones, roughly 89% of them singletons. Sequences were derived from PBMCs, sampled from a patient treated with natalizumab. Receptors originate from a human donor with multiple sclerosis. Both conserved end residues are part of each CDR3. A D gene is named only where the DNA matches it firmly. Clone size is stated in some rows and not others, as once, few, many or a class when expanded.

D gene,V gene,J gene,clone size,CDR3 DNA,CDR3 protein
TRBD1,TRBV2,TRBJ1-1,.,TGTGCCAGCACGGTGACAGGGGTCGCCACTGAAGCTTTCTTT,CASTVTGVATEAFF
.,TRBV5-8,TRBJ2-7,.,TGTGCCAGCAGCGGGGATTCCTACGAGCAGTACTTC,CASSGDSYEQYF
.,TRBV5-4,TRBJ2-3,.,TGTGCCAGCAGTTTGGACATTAGCACAGATACGCAGTATTTT,CASSLDISTDTQYF
TRBD1,TRBV6-6,TRBJ2-4,.,TGTGCCAGCAGTTATCGGGACAGAAACATTCAGTACTTC,CASSYRDRNIQYF
TRBD1,TRBV30,TRBJ1-2,.,TGTGCCTGGAGTGTCAGGGGGAGCGGTCGCAACTATGGCTACACCTTC,CAWSVRGSGRNYGYTF
TRBD2,TRBV11-3,TRBJ2-5,few,TGTGCCAGCAGCGCTAGCGGGGGTGGAGAGACCCAGTACTTC,CASSASGGGETQYF
TRBD1,TRBV7-3,TRBJ2-7,.,TGTGCCAGCAGCCTAACAGGGGGTTCCCACGAGCAGTACTTC,CASSLTGGSHEQYF
.,TRBV7-9,TRBJ1-2,.,TGTGCCAGCAGCCAAAATGACAGGACCTATGGCTACACCTTC,CASSQNDRTYGYTF
TRBD2,TRBV5-1,TRBJ2-2,.,TGCGCCAGCAGCTTGCAGCGGGGGGTTCCCGGGGAGCTGTTTTTT,CASSLQRGVPGELFF
.,TRBV19,TRBJ1-1,.,TGTGCCAGTAGCAGCGATAGGACCAAGAACACTGAAGCTTTCTTT,CASSSDRTKNTEAFF
TRBD1,TRBV7-9,TRBJ2-1,.,TGTGCCAGCAGGTTGGGGACAGGGACCTCCTACAATGAGCAGTTCTTC,CASRLGTGTSYNEQFF
TRBD1,TRBV18,TRBJ1-1,.,TGTGCCAGCTCACCTCAGACAGGGGGGAACACTGAAGCTTTCTTT,CASSPQTGGNTEAFF
TRBD1,TRBV6-4,TRBJ2-6,.,TGTGCCAGCAGTGAGGGACAGCCCTCTGGGGCCAACGTCCTGACTTTC,CASSEGQPSGANVLTF
.,TRBV5-1,TRBJ1-4,.,TGCGCCAGCAGCTTGGAGACAGGCTATAATGAAAAACTGTTTTTT,CASSLETGYNEKLFF
.,TRBV18,TRBJ2-1,.,TGTGCCAGCTGGACCTTCTCGACCAATGAGCAGTTCTTC,CASWTFSTNEQFF
TRBD2,TRBV11-2,TRBJ2-3,once,TGTGCCAGCAGCTTAGGTTCGGGGGGTACGCAGTATTTT,CASSLGSGGTQYF
TRBD1,TRBV7-7,TRBJ2-1,.,TGTGCTAGCCCTGGGACAGGGGTGTCCGGAAATGAGCAGTTCTTC,CASPGTGVSGNEQFF
.,TRBV19,TRBJ1-5,.,TGTGCCAGTAGTATAAGCCAGAATAGCAATCAGCCCCAGCATTTT,CASSISQNSNQPQHF
TRBD1,TRBV4-1,TRBJ1-4,.,TGCGCCAGCAGACCCGGGACAGGTTTGGATGAAAGACTGTTTTTT,CASRPGTGLDERLFF
.,TRBV4-2,TRBJ1-3,.,TGTGCCAGCAGCCAAGACACAGTCCGCTCTGGAAACACCATATATTTT,CASSQDTVRSGNTIYF
TRBD1,TRBV16,TRBJ1-2,.,TGTGCCAGCAGCCAGGGGGACAGGGGGGCCTATGGCTACACCTTC,CASSQGDRGAYGYTF
.,TRBV6-1,TRBJ1-1,.,TGTGCCAGCAGGGGGTCGGGGGTTGGCACTGAAGCTTTCTTT,CASRGSGVGTEAFF
.,TRBV4-1,TRBJ1-2,.,TGCGCCAGCAGCCAAGGGCGGGGCTACGGCTACACCTTC,CASSQGRGYGYTF
.,TRBV7-2,TRBJ2-5,.,TGTGCCAGCAGCCTAGGGGGGGGACCCCAAGAGACCCAGTACTTC,CASSLGGGPQETQYF
.,TRBV7-8,TRBJ1-2,.,TGTGCCAGCAGCTTAGCGCAACGGACATTTACTAACTATGGCTACACCTTC,CASSLAQRTFTNYGYTF
.,TRBV9,TRBJ2-5,.,TGTGCCAGCAGCAGAGGCGTTGGGGAAGAGACCCAGTACTTC,CASSRGVGEETQYF
.,TRBV2,TRBJ1-2,.,TGTGCCAGCAGTGTACAGGGTCTCGACTATGGCTACACCTTC,CASSVQGLDYGYTF
.,TRBV7-6,TRBJ1-1,few,TGTGCCAGCAGCTTAGACGAGAACACTGAAGCTTTCTTT,CASSLDENTEAFF
TRBD1,TRBV27,TRBJ2-7,.,TGTGCCAGCAAGACAGGGGCGGGCTACGAGCAGTACTTC,CASKTGAGYEQYF
.,TRBV7-9,TRBJ1-2,.,TGTGCCAGCAGCTCCCTCGCTAAAAGGGGCTACACCTTC,CASSSLAKRGYTF
TRBD2,TRBV7-8,TRBJ2-1,.,TGTGCCAGCAGCTTAGAGGGAGCGGGGTTGAGGGAGTTCTTC,CASSLEGAGLREFF
.,TRBV7-9,TRBJ2-1,.,TGTGCCAGCAGCTTGGCTGGAAGCTCCTACAATGAGCAGTTCTTC,CASSLAGSSYNEQFF
.,TRBV19,TRBJ1-5,.,TGTGCCAGTAATTTGGGGGGAAATCAGCCCCAGCATTTT,CASNLGGNQPQHF
.,TRBV10-3,TRBJ1-6,.,TGTGCCATCAGTGATTCGTCTAGCTCCTATAATTCACCCCTCCACTTT,CAISDSSSSYNSPLHF
.,TRBV19,TRBJ1-5,.,TGTGCCAGTAGGAGAAGGCACCAGTTTAGCAATCAGCCCCAGCATTTT,CASRRRHQFSNQPQHF
.,TRBV21-1,TRBJ2-3,.,TGTGCCAGCAGCAAAGCGGGGGTTGGTACAGATACGCAGTATTTT,CASSKAGVGTDTQYF
TRBD1,TRBV27,TRBJ1-1,.,TGTGCCAGCAGCCGTGGACAGGTGAACACTGAAGCTTTCTTT,CASSRGQVNTEAFF